The clone carrying this TCR beta chain was seen many times. As yet, its antigen is unknown. Unique molecular identifiers were used in preparing the TCRbeta library. Using its own MiXCR run on the PCR reads, TCRdb lists one record per CDR3 protein. There are roughly 670,000 distinct CDR3 sequences in the sample; under 15% occur only once, and around 0.79% lies in the top ten. These data belong to a study of T-cell reconstitution after alpha-beta-depleted transplantation in children. The study, taken as a whole, reports: Some patients showed high day-60 TCRbeta diversity, which derived from surviving recipient T cells and thymic progenitors. One year after transplant, T-cell counts and diversity came mostly from newly produced T cells. The study reportedly traced alpha-beta T cells about two months after transplant to several hundred expanded graft clones.

There are 15 residues in the CDR3. With 3 bases clipped from V and 5 bases from J, the junction kept 7 bases outside the gene matches. The chain employs TRBV12-3 or TRBV12-4 and TRBJ2-1; 7 bases are a match to TRBD1. This TCR came from a girl aged 2 to 9 with congenital amegakaryocytic thrombocytopenia, due to receive a stem cell transplant. The material was PBMCs, obtained before TCRalphabeta/CD19-depleted stem cell transplant. CDR3 DNA: TGTGCCAGCAGTTTCCGGCAGGGGGTTCACAATGAGCAGTTCTTC. Its protein is CASSFRQGVHNEQFF.